Listed below are T cell receptor beta chains from one sample, sequenced in a study of T cells in Graves' hyperthyroidism and ophthalmopathy. TCRdb ran MiXCR on the multiplex PCR reads and lists one entry per CDR3 protein. The sample lists approximately 610,000 distinct CDR3 sequences; about 14% were seen once. Sample: blood. These receptor sequences come from a woman aged 40 to 55 with Graves' ophthalmopathy. Each CDR3 is given with its conserved first and last residue. Each record gives: clone size, V gene, J gene, D gene, CDR3 DNA, CDR3 protein. D genes are given only for firm matches. Rows give clone size only sometimes, using once, few, many, or a class for an expanded clone.

clone size: many
V gene: TRBV18
J gene: TRBJ2-5
D gene: .
CDR3 DNA: TGTGCCAGCTCACCGGAGGGCCCCCTTGAGACCCAGTACTTC
CDR3 protein: CASSPEGPLETQYF

clone size: many
V gene: TRBV19
J gene: TRBJ2-5
D gene: TRBD1
CDR3 DNA: TGTGCCAGTACCAAGACAGGGTTAGGGGGAGAGACCCGGTACTTC
CDR3 protein: CASTKTGLGGETRYF

clone size: few
V gene: TRBV6-2/TRBV6-3
J gene: TRBJ2-7
D gene: TRBD2
CDR3 DNA: TGTGCCAGCAGTTACTCGCTAGCGGGGGGTCACTACGAGCAGTACTTC
CDR3 protein: CASSYSLAGGHYEQYF

clone size: .
V gene: TRBV11-1
J gene: TRBJ2-7
D gene: TRBD1
CDR3 DNA: TGTGCCAGCAGCTCCGGGACAGGGACGTCCTACGAGCAGTACTTC
CDR3 protein: CASSSGTGTSYEQYF

clone size: many
V gene: TRBV28
J gene: TRBJ2-7
D gene: .
CDR3 DNA: TGTGCCAGCAGGGGCCCCGATTGGGCAGAGGCCTACGAGCAGTACTTC
CDR3 protein: CASRGPDWAEAYEQYF

clone size: many
V gene: TRBV28
J gene: TRBJ2-5
D gene: TRBD2
CDR3 DNA: TGTGCCAGCAACAAAGGGACTAGCGGTATACAAGAGACCCAGTACTTC
CDR3 protein: CASNKGTSGIQETQYF

clone size: many
V gene: TRBV2
J gene: TRBJ1-1
D gene: .
CDR3 DNA: TGTGCCAGCAGTGAGGGTTGGTCCACTGAAGCTTTCTTT
CDR3 protein: CASSEGWSTEAFF

clone size: many
V gene: TRBV7-2
J gene: TRBJ1-1
D gene: .
CDR3 DNA: TGTGCCAGCAGCTTAGGGTCAGTTATGAACACTGAAGCTTTCTTT
CDR3 protein: CASSLGSVMNTEAFF

clone size: many
V gene: TRBV5-1
J gene: TRBJ2-5
D gene: TRBD2
CDR3 DNA: TGCGCCAGCAGCATGTTAGCGGGGACCCGGGAGACCCAGTACTTC
CDR3 protein: CASSMLAGTRETQYF

clone size: many
V gene: TRBV5-1
J gene: TRBJ2-7
D gene: TRBD1
CDR3 DNA: TGCGCCAGCAGCTTGGCTGTAAACAGGGGGCGTACTCAGTACTTC
CDR3 protein: CASSLAVNRGRTQYF

clone size: many
V gene: TRBV29-1
J gene: TRBJ1-1
D gene: .
CDR3 DNA: TGCAGCGTTGAAGAGGTGAACACTGAAGCTTTCTTT
CDR3 protein: CSVEEVNTEAFF

clone size: many
V gene: TRBV29-1
J gene: TRBJ2-5
D gene: .
CDR3 DNA: TGCAGCGTTGAAGATCGTCTAGTTGAGACCCAGTACTTC
CDR3 protein: CSVEDRLVETQYF

clone size: few
V gene: TRBV6-1
J gene: TRBJ1-6
D gene: .
CDR3 DNA: TGTGCCAGCAGTGAATCCCCAGGGACTTATAATTCACCCCTCCACTTT
CDR3 protein: CASSESPGTYNSPLHF

clone size: many
V gene: TRBV7-8
J gene: TRBJ1-1
D gene: .
CDR3 DNA: TGTGCCAGCAGCTTAGTGTCGCTCAGGAACACTGAAGCTTTCTTT
CDR3 protein: CASSLVSLRNTEAFF

clone size: .
V gene: TRBV19
J gene: TRBJ1-1
D gene: .
CDR3 DNA: TGTGCCAGTACCTTACAACCGAACACTGAAGCTTTCTTT
CDR3 protein: CASTLQPNTEAFF

clone size: many
V gene: TRBV9
J gene: TRBJ2-7
D gene: .
CDR3 DNA: TGTGCCAGCAGCCCCCCAACAGGGTACGAGCAGTACTTC
CDR3 protein: CASSPPTGYEQYF

clone size: many
V gene: TRBV28
J gene: TRBJ1-1
D gene: .
CDR3 DNA: TGTGCCAGCAGTTTATTTGTGACAGTCACTTCAAACACTGAAGCTTTCTTT
CDR3 protein: CASSLFVTVTSNTEAFF

clone size: .
V gene: TRBV28
J gene: TRBJ2-5
D gene: .
CDR3 DNA: TGTGCCAGCAGTCCCCGTGGGGGAGCCGAGACCCAGTACTTC
CDR3 protein: CASSPRGGAETQYF

clone size: many
V gene: TRBV20-1
J gene: TRBJ2-5
D gene: TRBD2
CDR3 DNA: TGCAGTGCTAGAGATGGAGGCGGGAGGGCTGAGACCCAGTACTTC
CDR3 protein: CSARDGGGRAETQYF

clone size: .
V gene: TRBV12-5
J gene: TRBJ2-7
D gene: .
CDR3 DNA: TGTGCTAGTGGTCCAGCAGGCAGCCGGTCCGAGCAGTACTTC
CDR3 protein: CASGPAGSRSEQYF

clone size: few
V gene: TRBV7-2
J gene: TRBJ1-2
D gene: .
CDR3 DNA: TGTGCCAGCAGCCTATCGACTTCAGCCCCAAACTATGGCTACACCTTC
CDR3 protein: CASSLSTSAPNYGYTF

clone size: .
V gene: TRBV28
J gene: TRBJ1-2
D gene: .
CDR3 DNA: TGTGCCAGCAGTTCCCCGAGAGGAACCTCGAACTATGGCTACACCTTC
CDR3 protein: CASSSPRGTSNYGYTF

clone size: .
V gene: TRBV12-3/TRBV12-4
J gene: TRBJ2-2
D gene: .
CDR3 DNA: TGTGCCAGCGGTCGGAGGGGCCCGAACACCGGGGAGCTGTTTTTT
CDR3 protein: CASGRRGPNTGELFF

clone size: .
V gene: TRBV7-2
J gene: TRBJ2-7
D gene: .
CDR3 DNA: TGTGCCAGCAGCCAAGGCGCCGCGCTGACCTACGAGCAGTACTTC
CDR3 protein: CASSQGAALTYEQYF

clone size: .
V gene: TRBV2
J gene: TRBJ2-7
D gene: .
CDR3 DNA: TGTGCCAGCAGTGAGAGTCTCGAGCAGTACTTC
CDR3 protein: CASSESLEQYF

clone size: many
V gene: TRBV15
J gene: TRBJ1-2
D gene: .
CDR3 DNA: TGTGCCACCAGCAGAGAGGGTGGACGGTATGGCTACACCTTC
CDR3 protein: CATSREGGRYGYTF

clone size: .
V gene: TRBV10-3
J gene: TRBJ1-2
D gene: .
CDR3 DNA: TGTGCCATCAGTATGGGCCACTATGGCTACACCTTC
CDR3 protein: CAISMGHYGYTF

clone size: many
V gene: TRBV7-8
J gene: TRBJ2-2
D gene: TRBD2
CDR3 DNA: TGTGCCAGCAGCCTCCTAGCGGGATCAAACACCGGGGAGCTGTTTTTT
CDR3 protein: CASSLLAGSNTGELFF

clone size: .
V gene: TRBV29-1
J gene: TRBJ1-1
D gene: TRBD1
CDR3 DNA: TGCAGCGTTGAAGAGGGACAGGGGAACACTGAAGCTTTCTTT
CDR3 protein: CSVEEGQGNTEAFF

clone size: many
V gene: TRBV6-1
J gene: TRBJ2-5
D gene: .
CDR3 DNA: TGTGCCAGCATAAGGTTCAGGGAGAGGGAAGAGACCCAGTACTTC
CDR3 protein: CASIRFREREETQYF

clone size: many
V gene: TRBV11-2
J gene: TRBJ1-2
D gene: .
CDR3 DNA: TGTGCCAGCGGACCAGGGTCTAACTATGGCTACACCTTC
CDR3 protein: CASGPGSNYGYTF

clone size: few
V gene: TRBV12-3/TRBV12-4
J gene: TRBJ2-1
D gene: .
CDR3 DNA: TGTGCCAGCAGTACCAGCCGGACTCACTACAATGAGCAGTTCTTC
CDR3 protein: CASSTSRTHYNEQFF

clone size: .
V gene: TRBV6-1
J gene: TRBJ2-3
D gene: .
CDR3 DNA: TGTGCCAGCAATCAGCGGAAGTCAGATACGCAGTATTTT
CDR3 protein: CASNQRKSDTQYF

clone size: many
V gene: TRBV6-1
J gene: TRBJ2-5
D gene: TRBD1
CDR3 DNA: TGTGCCAGCAGCCCAACGCGGACAGGGGGAGAAGAGACCCAGTACTTC
CDR3 protein: CASSPTRTGGEETQYF

clone size: .
V gene: TRBV19
J gene: TRBJ2-2
D gene: .
CDR3 DNA: TGTGCCAGTAGTATAGCGGGAGTGGGTACCGGGGAGCTGTTTTTT
CDR3 protein: CASSIAGVGTGELFF

clone size: .
V gene: TRBV6-2/TRBV6-3
J gene: TRBJ1-1
D gene: TRBD1
CDR3 DNA: TGTGCCAGCAGTTATCTCCTGGGACAGGGGGGAGATACTGAAGCTTTCTTT
CDR3 protein: CASSYLLGQGGDTEAFF

clone size: few
V gene: TRBV5-5
J gene: TRBJ2-5
D gene: .
CDR3 DNA: TGTGCCAGCAGCTTGGTGGGGGAGTGGGAAGAGACCCAGTACTTC
CDR3 protein: CASSLVGEWEETQYF

clone size: many
V gene: TRBV12-3/TRBV12-4
J gene: TRBJ2-7
D gene: .
CDR3 DNA: TGTGCCAGCAGTCCCGGGGACCTCTACGAGCAGTACTTC
CDR3 protein: CASSPGDLYEQYF

clone size: .
V gene: TRBV4-2
J gene: TRBJ2-5
D gene: .
CDR3 DNA: TGTGCCAGCAGCCAAACACCGGGGGCTCTTGGGGAGACCCAGTACTTC
CDR3 protein: CASSQTPGALGETQYF

clone size: many
V gene: TRBV6-5
J gene: TRBJ2-5
D gene: .
CDR3 DNA: TGTGCCAGCAGTTACTCGGGCAGGGAAGGGAAGACCCAGTACTTC
CDR3 protein: CASSYSGREGKTQYF

clone size: .
V gene: TRBV12-3/TRBV12-4
J gene: TRBJ2-7
D gene: TRBD2
CDR3 DNA: TGTGCCAGCAGCACAGCGGGGGAGGGGGGCTACGAGCAGTACTTC
CDR3 protein: CASSTAGEGGYEQYF

clone size: many
V gene: TRBV20-1
J gene: TRBJ1-2
D gene: TRBD1
CDR3 DNA: TGCAGTGCTAGAGACCCGCGGACAGGGGTTTATGGCTACACCTTC
CDR3 protein: CSARDPRTGVYGYTF

clone size: few
V gene: TRBV4-3
J gene: TRBJ2-2
D gene: TRBD2
CDR3 DNA: TGCGCCAGCAGCCAAGAAGGACTAGCTACTTTGAACACCGGGGAGCTGTTTTTT
CDR3 protein: CASSQEGLATLNTGELFF

clone size: many
V gene: TRBV5-4
J gene: TRBJ2-5
D gene: .
CDR3 DNA: TGTGCCAGCAGCCAGACTATTCAAGAGACCCAGTACTTC
CDR3 protein: CASSQTIQETQYF

clone size: .
V gene: TRBV30
J gene: TRBJ2-6
D gene: TRBD1
CDR3 DNA: TGTGCCTGGAGCCCGGCAGGGGGCTGGTCTGGGGCCAACGTCCTGACTTTC
CDR3 protein: CAWSPAGGWSGANVLTF

clone size: many
V gene: TRBV28
J gene: TRBJ1-5
D gene: .
CDR3 DNA: TGTGCCAGCAGCACTCTCGGAGGCAGTTGGAGCTTTAGCAATCAGCCCCAGCATTTT
CDR3 protein: CASSTLGGSWSFSNQPQHF

clone size: few
V gene: TRBV12-3/TRBV12-4
J gene: TRBJ1-3
D gene: .
CDR3 DNA: TGTGCCAGCAGTTTAGTGGCGAAGGAGTATGGAAACACCATATATTTT
CDR3 protein: CASSLVAKEYGNTIYF

clone size: many
V gene: TRBV19
J gene: TRBJ1-5
D gene: TRBD1
CDR3 DNA: TGTGCCAGTAGTCCGCGAGGGGGCCCCAATCAGCCCCAGCATTTT
CDR3 protein: CASSPRGGPNQPQHF

clone size: .
V gene: TRBV6-1
J gene: TRBJ1-1
D gene: .
CDR3 DNA: TGTGCCAGCAGGTTTGTGACAGGCCTTGAAGCTTTCTTT
CDR3 protein: CASRFVTGLEAFF

clone size: many
V gene: TRBV4-1
J gene: TRBJ2-5
D gene: TRBD1
CDR3 DNA: TGCGCCAGCAGCCAAGATGAAGGGACAGGGGAGCAAGAGACCCAGTACTTC
CDR3 protein: CASSQDEGTGEQETQYF

clone size: .
V gene: TRBV6-1
J gene: TRBJ2-7
D gene: .
CDR3 DNA: TGTGTCAGCAGCCGACAGGCAGTCTACGAGCAGTACTTC
CDR3 protein: CVSSRQAVYEQYF

clone size: few
V gene: TRBV27
J gene: TRBJ1-2
D gene: .
CDR3 DNA: TGTGCCAGCGGGGAGGGGCAGGGGATAAGTAGGACGGAGGGCTACACCTTC
CDR3 protein: CASGEGQGISRTEGYTF

clone size: few
V gene: TRBV11-2
J gene: TRBJ1-3
D gene: .
CDR3 DNA: TGTGCCAGCAGCTCGAATAAAGGCCCTGGAAACACCATATATTTT
CDR3 protein: CASSSNKGPGNTIYF

clone size: .
V gene: TRBV30
J gene: TRBJ2-7
D gene: TRBD2
CDR3 DNA: TGTGCCTGGAGCGGTTTAGCGGGAGCCGAGCAGTACTTC
CDR3 protein: CAWSGLAGAEQYF

clone size: many
V gene: TRBV11-2
J gene: TRBJ2-5
D gene: .
CDR3 DNA: TGTGCCAGCACTCTAGGGTTTGGGACCCAGTACTTC
CDR3 protein: CASTLGFGTQYF

clone size: .
V gene: TRBV12-3/TRBV12-4
J gene: TRBJ1-5
D gene: .
CDR3 DNA: TGTGCCAGCAGTCCAGATCATCAGCCCCAGCATTTT
CDR3 protein: CASSPDHQPQHF

clone size: .
V gene: TRBV28
J gene: TRBJ1-2
D gene: TRBD1
CDR3 DNA: TGTGCCAGCAGTTTACAACAGGGGCAAGGCTACACCTTC
CDR3 protein: CASSLQQGQGYTF

clone size: .
V gene: TRBV7-6
J gene: TRBJ2-5
D gene: TRBD2
CDR3 DNA: TGTGCCAGCAGTCTAGGCGCTCTAGCGGGAGTGAGGAAGACCCAGTACTTC
CDR3 protein: CASSLGALAGVRKTQYF

clone size: few
V gene: TRBV27
J gene: TRBJ1-2
D gene: TRBD1
CDR3 DNA: TGTGCCAGCAGTTTCCTCTCGACAGGGACCTATGGCTACACCTTC
CDR3 protein: CASSFLSTGTYGYTF